This TCR beta chain was retrieved from a study of OX40 agonist ivuxolimab in advanced cancers. Study-wide points: People who partly responded at 0.1-3.0 mg/kg had some of the least clonal expansion seen.

Samples of blood were obtained at baseline, on cycle 4 day 1, and on cycle 7 day 1. The CDR3 is 12 amino acids. Trimming shortened V by 4 bases and J by 7 bases, and 10 bases separated the two germline ends. Germline V lookup: CDR1 MNHNS, CDR2 SASEGT. Points on this clone: Its antigen is unknown.

Libraries were prepared by immunoSEQ multiplex PCR; TCRdb keeps only in-frame clonotypes and omits some of them. The table lists 55,000 to 75,000 clones, approximately 86% of them singletons. The receptor was derived from an adult with an advanced solid tumor such as melanoma, head and neck, liver or kidney cancer. The specimen was CD4+ or CD8+ T cells sorted from blood, collected in a trial of the OX40 agonist ivuxolimab. The rearrangement links TRBV6-1 to TRBJ1-1; possibly TRBD1 for D (5 bases). The CDR3 sequence is CASSATDNEAFF. The CDR3 DNA sequence: TGTGCCAGCAGTGCGACAGACAATGAAGCTTTCTTT.